These T cell receptor beta chains were read from a single sample in a study of beta chain features in type 1 diabetes. TCRdb's table, derived via immunoSEQ multiplex PCR, lists solely in-frame clones and lacks some. The repertoire holds 300,000 to 400,000 clones, with 9.5% to 10% as singletons. Sequenced material: central memory CD4+ T cells from blood. The receptors originated from a man aged 30 to 39 with type 1 diabetes. The CDR3 runs from the conserved cysteine through the conserved F or W. Each record gives: J gene, D gene, clone size, V gene, CDR3 protein, CDR3 DNA. The D gene is left open where the match is weak. Size values are once, few and many counts, or a class for expanded clones, and some rows have none.

J gene: TRBJ2-5
D gene: -
clone size: -
V gene: TRBV10-3
CDR3 protein: CAITAGLHKTQYF
CDR3 DNA: TGTGCCATCACTGCGGGACTTCATAAGACCCAGTACTTC

J gene: TRBJ2-5
D gene: -
clone size: -
V gene: TRBV5-1
CDR3 protein: CASSLVPGETQYF
CDR3 DNA: TGCGCCAGCAGCTTAGTACCGGGAGAGACCCAGTACTTC

J gene: TRBJ2-7
D gene: TRBD1
clone size: -
V gene: TRBV7-6
CDR3 protein: CASSLGTGTLQYF
CDR3 DNA: TGTGCCAGCAGCCTCGGGACAGGGACTCTTCAGTACTTC

J gene: TRBJ1-2
D gene: TRBD1
clone size: -
V gene: TRBV14
CDR3 protein: CASSQVFGKPGQSNYGYTF
CDR3 DNA: TGTGCCAGCAGCCAAGTTTTTGGCAAACCGGGACAGAGCAACTATGGCTACACCTTC

J gene: TRBJ2-1
D gene: -
clone size: many
V gene: TRBV21-1
CDR3 protein: CASSKAWGTSGLSSYNEQFF
CDR3 DNA: TGTGCCAGCAGCAAAGCGTGGGGGACTAGCGGGTTGAGCTCCTACAATGAGCAGTTCTTC

J gene: TRBJ2-2
D gene: -
clone size: few
V gene: TRBV6-6
CDR3 protein: CASSYLTGELFF
CDR3 DNA: TGTGCCAGCAGTTACCTTACCGGGGAGCTGTTTTTT

J gene: TRBJ2-1
D gene: -
clone size: few
V gene: TRBV6-6
CDR3 protein: CASSYSKDYNEQFF
CDR3 DNA: TGTGCCAGCAGTTACTCGAAAGACTACAATGAGCAGTTCTTC

J gene: TRBJ2-5
D gene: TRBD1
clone size: few
V gene: TRBV28
CDR3 protein: CASSSPSTGGETQYF
CDR3 DNA: TGTGCCAGCAGTTCGCCATCTACAGGGGGAGAGACCCAGTACTTC

J gene: TRBJ2-7
D gene: -
clone size: -
V gene: TRBV7-9
CDR3 protein: CASSLVQGTYEQYF
CDR3 DNA: TGTGCCAGCAGCTTAGTGCAGGGAACCTACGAGCAGTACTTC

J gene: TRBJ2-1
D gene: -
clone size: -
V gene: TRBV27
CDR3 protein: CASNRGADSSSYNEQFF
CDR3 DNA: TGTGCCAGCAATCGAGGGGCGGACAGCAGCTCCTACAATGAGCAGTTCTTC

J gene: TRBJ2-5
D gene: TRBD2
clone size: many
V gene: TRBV7-2
CDR3 protein: CASRVAGEETQYF
CDR3 DNA: TGTGCCAGCAGGGTAGCGGGAGAAGAGACCCAGTACTTC

J gene: TRBJ2-5
D gene: TRBD1
clone size: -
V gene: TRBV9
CDR3 protein: CASGTGSRETQYF
CDR3 DNA: TGTGCCAGCGGGACAGGGTCGCGGGAGACCCAGTACTTC

J gene: TRBJ2-2
D gene: -
clone size: -
V gene: TRBV5-1
CDR3 protein: CASSLVQGVDTGELFF
CDR3 DNA: TGCGCCAGCAGCTTGGTACAGGGCGTCGACACCGGGGAGCTGTTTTTT